This T cell receptor beta chain was recovered during a study of cytomegalovirus exposure and HLA in healthy donors. 60 Vbeta and 13 Jbeta primers were used in PCR. Data came from immunoSEQ multiplex PCR; TCRdb stores just in-frame clones and leaves some out. The sample carries about 180,000 clones, 77% recorded once. The J segment lost 11 bases and the V segment lost 4 bases, leaving 16 bases of the junction unmatched. Per the germline V gene, CDR1 is SGHVS and CDR2 is FNYEAQ. CDR3 length: 17 residues. Sequenced sample: PBMCs. The chain employs TRBV7-6 and TRBJ2-5, with 13 bases aligning to TRBD2. This receptor was taken from a man aged 18-30 years in good health and CMV-seronegative. DNA of the CDR3: TGTGCCAGCAGCTCAACTAGCGGGAGGGCCCTTCCAAGAGAGCAGTACTTC. Its translation: CASSSTSGRALPREQYF. The complete variable domain, with remaining parts taken from reference TRBV7-6 and TRBJ2-5, reads GAGVSQSPRYKVTKRGQDVALRCDPISGHVSLYWYRQALGQGPEFLTYFNYEAQQDKSGLPNDRFSAERPEGSISTLTIQRTEQRDSAMYRCASSSTSGRALPREQYFGPGTRLLVL.